This T cell receptor beta chain was identified during a study of T cell repertoires in cytomegalovirus infection. One entry per CDR3 protein, called by TCRdb with MiXCR from the reads. This table holds 350,000 to 450,000 distinct CDR3 sequences, around a sixth found once. Germline values: CDR1 SGHNT, CDR2 YYREEE (reference sequence). V trimming: 5 bases; J trimming: 5 bases; junction bases outside the gene matches: 7. The CDR3 runs 15 residues. This clonotype has a count of ten or more. J is TRBJ1-6 and V is TRBV5-4; 7 positions match TRBD1. The sequencing sample was made of PBMCs. This receptor was identified in a human donor in good health (CMV status not recorded). Some clones in this sample may be carry-over from other donors' samples. CDR3 region: CASRETGFDNSPLHF. The DNA for the CDR3 is TGTGCCAGCAGGGAGACAGGGTTCGATAATTCACCCCTCCACTTT.